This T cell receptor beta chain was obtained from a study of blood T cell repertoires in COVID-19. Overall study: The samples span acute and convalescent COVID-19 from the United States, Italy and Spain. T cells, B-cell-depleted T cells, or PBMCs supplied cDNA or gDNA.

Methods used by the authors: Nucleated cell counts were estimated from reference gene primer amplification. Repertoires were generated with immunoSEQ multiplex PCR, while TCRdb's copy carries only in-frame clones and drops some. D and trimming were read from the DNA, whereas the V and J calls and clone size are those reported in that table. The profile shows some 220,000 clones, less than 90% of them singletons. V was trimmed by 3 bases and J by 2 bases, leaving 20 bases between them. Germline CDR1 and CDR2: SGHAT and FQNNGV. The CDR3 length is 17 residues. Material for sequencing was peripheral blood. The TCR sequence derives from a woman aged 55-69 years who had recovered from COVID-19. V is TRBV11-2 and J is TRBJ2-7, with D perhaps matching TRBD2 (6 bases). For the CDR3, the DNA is TGTGCCAGCAGCTTTGGGGGGTACAGACTGAGAACCTACGAGCAGTACTTC. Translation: CASSFGGYRLRTYEQYF.